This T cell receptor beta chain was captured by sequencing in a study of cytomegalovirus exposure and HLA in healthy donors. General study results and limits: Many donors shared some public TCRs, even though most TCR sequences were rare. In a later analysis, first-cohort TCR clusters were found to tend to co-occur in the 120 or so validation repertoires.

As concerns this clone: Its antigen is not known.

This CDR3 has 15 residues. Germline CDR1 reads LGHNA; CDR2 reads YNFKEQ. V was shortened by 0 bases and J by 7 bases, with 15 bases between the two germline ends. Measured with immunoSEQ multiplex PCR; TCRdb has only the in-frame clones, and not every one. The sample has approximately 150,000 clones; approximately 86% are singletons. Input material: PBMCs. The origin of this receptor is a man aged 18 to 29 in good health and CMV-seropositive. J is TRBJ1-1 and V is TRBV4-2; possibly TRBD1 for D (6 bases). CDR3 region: CASSQDIGTTGEAFF. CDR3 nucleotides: TGTGCCAGCAGCCAAGATATCGGGACAACAGGTGAAGCTTTCTTT.